This TCR beta chain is from a study of a mutant IDH1 vaccine in newly diagnosed glioma (dated by TCRdb to the early 2020s). About the full investigation: Across visits V03 through V10, patients got a total of eight vaccinations, given in weeks 1, 3, 5, 7, 11, 15, 19 and 23. In the chemotherapy-containing groups, vaccination started alongside temozolomide cycles, whereas in patients who had radiotherapy alone it started 4-6 weeks after radiotherapy. The 32 treated patients were roughly 62% male and 37.5% female, with a mean age of 40.4 years. Before enrollment, patients had received standard therapy of radiotherapy alone, temozolomide alone, or radiochemotherapy with temozolomide; most received the combination. Peripheral blood samples were drawn at six visits, namely V03 (baseline), V05, V07, V10, V12 and V13. Longitudinal TCRB deep sequencing was performed for around 23 treated patients wherever samples were available for exploratory analyses. Paper-wide results and their limitations: Selection of PBMC samples for TCRB deep sequencing was based on availability. According to the authors, sample limitations meant that analyses of patient blood samples could not be reproduced. Vaccine-induced immune responses across multiple MHC alleles were detected in approximately 94% of patients. No apparent relationship was observed between pseudoprogression and alterations in the top peripheral T cell clonotypes detected by TCRB sequencing.

In the paper's terms, the time point label means: week 23, last vaccination. Every vaccine dose consisted of 300 ug of a 20-mer mutant IDH1 peptide in Montanide, administered subcutaneously together with topical imiquimod. All donors had newly diagnosed IDH1-mutant astrocytomas of WHO grade 3 or 4 that showed loss of nuclear ATRX. The samples were drawn from NOA16, a multicentre, single-arm, open-label phase I trial in Germany that tested a mutant IDH1 peptide vaccine in humans for the first time. Genomic DNA for TCRB sequencing was extracted from EDTA blood using the DNeasy Blood and Tissue Kit. The CDR3 measures 13 amino acids from cysteine to phenylalanine. Here the CDR3 DNA is all that survives: 39 bases in frame from base 1. A distance of 13 bases separates the germline ends of V and J, which lose 6 bases and 10 bases respectively. CDR1 and CDR2 were assigned from the germline V gene as MNHEY and SVGAGI.

Note on this clone: Its antigen is not yet known. Base qualities are not recorded, but no much larger clone differs from it by a single base.

Library preparation used the immunoSEQ multiplex PCR assay. Following the manufacturer's protocol, the hsTCRB Kit was used to amplify rearranged TCR beta chain sequences. An Illumina MiSeq was used to sequence the TCRB libraries. In the source study's methods: The proprietary platform of the kit vendor was used for demultiplexing, trimming and gene mapping. Drawn from immuneACCESS, this table holds only the in-frame rearrangements with V and J called that TCRdb kept. Clones are partly lost; checked studies trace under half to an unresolved V gene and leave the rest unexplained. Clone size and the V and J calls come from that table; the DNA yielded D and trimming. This sample has about 81,000 clones in its table, and 65% to 90% of those were observed once. The ten most abundant clones make up approximately 2.1% of the sample.

This specimen was PBMCs, taken from a glioma patient whose treatment included an IDH1 peptide vaccine. The V and J segments used are TRBV6-5 and TRBJ1-6; the D gene is not confidently resolved. The clonotype originates from a man aged 25 to 40 with glioma. Some clones in this sample may be carry-over from other donors' samples. The CDR3 region: CASRREGVSPLHF. The nucleotide sequence reads TGTGCCAGCAGAAGGGAGGGCGTCTCACCCCTCCACTTT.